These 23 T cell receptor beta chains originate from one sample sequenced in a study of T cell clusters in autoimmune cytopenias. Multiplex touch-down PCR amplified TRB using TRB-A and TRB-B pools in one tube. TCRdb re-called the multiplex PCR reads and shows each CDR3 protein once, DNA omitted. In all, the sample yields 10,000 to 15,000 distinct CDR3 sequences. TRB amplification used approximately 250 ng of peripheral blood genomic DNA. These same records also appear under a second study, on T cell repertoires in aging, cancer and after chemotherapy.

Sequenced: peripheral blood. These receptor sequences come from a human donor in good health.

The V gene is TRBV5-4, the J gene TRBJ1-6; TCRdb's D call, TRBD1, is unchecked because there is no DNA. The V gene's germline CDR1 is SGHNT and CDR2 YYREEE (reference sequence). This CDR3 is built from 17 residues. CDR3 loop: CASSSGGAGDYNSPLHF.

The V gene is TRBV18, the J gene TRBJ2-7; TCRdb returns TRBD1, unconfirmable since there is no DNA. Germline V lookup: CDR1 KGHSH, CDR2 LQKENI. This CDR3 has 15 amino acids. CDR3 loop: CASSPQAGTGYEQYF.

This chain joins TRBV28 and TRBJ1-4; the D gene TCRdb calls, TRBD1, cannot be checked with no DNA. Germline V lookup: CDR1 MDHEN, CDR2 SYDVKM. This CDR3 has 14 residues. The CDR3 loop is CASSLYRVYEKLFF.

The V gene is TRBV7-9, the J gene TRBJ1-3. In germline, CDR1 is SEHNR, CDR2 FQNEAQ (reference sequence). The CDR3 has 13 amino acids. The CDR3 loop is CASSPSGGNTIYF.

The J gene is TRBJ2-3, the V gene TRBV6-5; TCRdb indicates TRBD1, and absent DNA this call remains unverified. There are 15 residues in the CDR3. Germline CDR1 is MNHEY and CDR2 is SVGAGI. The CDR3 here is CASSPARGGTDTQYF.

This clonotype shows up as medium-sized by frequency. This chain links TRBV20-1 with TRBJ2-7; the D call of TRBD2 rests on TCRdb alone, since no DNA is present to check it. The CDR3 covers 15 residues. CDR1 and CDR2 (germline): DFQATT, SNEGSKA (reference sequence). CDR3 in amino acids: CSARVVAASSYEQYF.

The chain carries TRBV5-1 and TRBJ2-3. This CDR3 comprises 13 residues. The germline V gene has CDR1 SGHRS and CDR2 YFSETQ. Here the CDR3 reads CASSLGRTDTQYF.

CDR3 loop: CASSSIPGLGNTIYF. The chain couples TRBV28 to TRBJ1-3; TCRdb's D gene call, TRBD1, goes unchecked for lack of DNA. The CDR3 totals 15 residues. Germline V gene data show CDR1 as MDHEN and CDR2 as SYDVKM.

The rearrangement joins TRBV25-1 to TRBJ2-3; TCRdb names TRBD1, which stays unverified in the absence of DNA. This CDR3 is 14 amino acids long. Germline V gene sequence: CDR1 MGHDK, CDR2 SYGVNS. Here the CDR3 reads CASSGLGGADTQYF.

This clonotype ranks as medium-sized in terms of frequency. The chain is built from TRBV20-1 and TRBJ1-2. There are 12 residues in the CDR3. In germline, CDR1 is DFQATT, CDR2 SNEGSKA (reference sequence). The CDR3 reads CSARGFDYGYTF.

The V call is TRBV18, the J call TRBJ2-1; TCRdb gives TRBD2 as the D gene, but with no DNA this cannot be confirmed. CDR3 length equals 16 residues. Germline V gene data show CDR1 as KGHSH and CDR2 as LQKENI. CDR3 sequence: CASSPFLAEPYNEQFF.

This CDR3 reads CAISGGVNTEAFF. The V call is TRBV10-3, the J call TRBJ1-1. The CDR3 contains 13 residues. Germline-derived CDR1 and CDR2 are ENHRY and SYGVKD.

The chain is built from TRBV4-3 and TRBJ1-2; checking the TCRdb D call of TRBD1 is not possible without DNA. Germline V CDR1 and CDR2: LGHNA, YSLEER. The CDR3 length is 14 residues. The CDR3 region is CASSQAGPLKGYTF.

The chain has TRBV7-2 and TRBJ1-3. Germline V gives CDR1 SGHTA, CDR2 FQGNSA. The CDR3 totals 15 residues. The chain's CDR3 is CASSLEGIAGNTIYF.

This chain joins TRBV10-3 and TRBJ2-7; TCRdb's D call, TRBD1, is unchecked because there is no DNA. CDR1 and CDR2 (germline): ENHRY, SYGVKD. The CDR3 contains 12 residues. The CDR3 loop is CAISPGWNEQYF.

This chain links TRBV6-5 with TRBJ1-1. The CDR3 is 13 amino acids. The germline V gene encodes CDR1 MNHEY and CDR2 SVGAGI. The CDR3 reads CASSPSGNTEAFF.

This sequence joins TRBV6-1 and TRBJ2-7; checking the TCRdb D call of TRBD1 is not possible without DNA. The germline CDR1 and CDR2 sequences are MNHNS and SASEGT. The CDR3 covers 15 residues. The CDR3 spells CASSDSGTGFDEQYF.

This clonotype ranks as medium-sized (0.01 to 0.1%) in terms of frequency. The rearrangement joins TRBV19 to TRBJ2-2; TCRdb proposes TRBD2, but this gene call is untestable without DNA. The length of the CDR3 is 16 residues. Germline V gene lookup returns CDR1 LNHDA and CDR2 SQIVND (reference sequence). The CDR3 spells CASSIRSGVGTGELFF. Full variable domain (rest looked up from reference TRBV19 and TRBJ2-2): DGGITQSPKYLFRKEGQNVTLSCEQNLNHDAMYWYRQDPGQGLRLIYYSQIVNDFQKGDIAEGYSVSREKKESFPLTVTSAQKNPTAFYLCASSIRSGVGTGELFFGEGSRLTVL.

The chain links TRBV11-2 to TRBJ2-7. Germline lookup yields CDR1 SGHAT and CDR2 FQNNGV. This CDR3 region has 14 residues. This CDR3 is CASSLVMVRSEQYF.

This chain joins TRBV6-2 or TRBV6-3 and TRBJ1-3. The CDR3 contains 14 residues. Per the germline V gene, CDR1 is MNHEY and CDR2 is SVGEGT. The CDR3 loop is CASSMRGAGNTIYF.

The rearrangement joins TRBV14 to TRBJ2-7; TCRdb proposes TRBD1, but this gene call is untestable without DNA. CDR1 and CDR2 from the germline V gene are SGHDN and FVKESK. The CDR3 is made up of 14 amino acids. CDR3 sequence: CASSLRTGLGEQYF.

The V and J genes are TRBV19 and TRBJ1-5. The CDR3 extends over 15 amino acids. Germline V gives CDR1 LNHDA, CDR2 SQIVND (reference sequence). CDR3: CASSIVGGLNQPQHF.

By frequency, this clonotype is medium-sized (0.01 to 0.1%). The rearrangement uses TRBV5-5 and TRBJ1-3; with no DNA, the TCRdb D assignment of TRBD1 cannot be verified. Looked up from germline, CDR1 is SGHKS and CDR2 is YYEKEE (reference sequence). This CDR3 is 16 amino acids long. The CDR3 sequence is CASSFGTGLSGNTIYF.